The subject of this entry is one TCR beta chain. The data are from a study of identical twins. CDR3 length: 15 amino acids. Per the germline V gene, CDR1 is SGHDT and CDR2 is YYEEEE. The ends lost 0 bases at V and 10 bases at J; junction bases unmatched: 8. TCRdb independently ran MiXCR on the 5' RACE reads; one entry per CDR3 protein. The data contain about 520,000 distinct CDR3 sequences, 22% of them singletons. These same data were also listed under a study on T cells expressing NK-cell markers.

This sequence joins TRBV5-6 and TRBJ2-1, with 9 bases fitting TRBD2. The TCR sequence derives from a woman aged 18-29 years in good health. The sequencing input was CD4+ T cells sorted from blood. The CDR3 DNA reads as TGTGCCAGCAGCTTGGGTGGGACTAGCTTCGGCGAGCAGTTCTTC. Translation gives CASSLGGTSFGEQFF. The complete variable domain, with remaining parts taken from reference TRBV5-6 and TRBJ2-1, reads DAGVTQSPTHLIKTRGQQVTLRCSPKSGHDTVSWYQQALGQGPQFIFQYYEEEERQRGNFPDRFSGHQFPNYSSELNVNALLLGDSALYLCASSLGGTSFGEQFFGPGTRLTVL.